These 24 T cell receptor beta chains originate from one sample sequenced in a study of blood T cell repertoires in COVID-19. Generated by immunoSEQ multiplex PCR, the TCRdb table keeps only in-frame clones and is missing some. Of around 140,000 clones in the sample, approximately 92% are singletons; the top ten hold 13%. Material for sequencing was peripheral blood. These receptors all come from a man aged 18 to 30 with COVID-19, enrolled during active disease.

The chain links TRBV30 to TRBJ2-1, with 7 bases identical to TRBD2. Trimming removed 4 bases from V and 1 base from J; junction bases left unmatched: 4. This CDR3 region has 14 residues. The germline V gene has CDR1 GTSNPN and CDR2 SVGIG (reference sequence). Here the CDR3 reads CAWTLSGSYNEQFF. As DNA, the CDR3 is TGTGCCTGGACGCTTAGCGGGTCCTACAATGAGCAGTTCTTC.

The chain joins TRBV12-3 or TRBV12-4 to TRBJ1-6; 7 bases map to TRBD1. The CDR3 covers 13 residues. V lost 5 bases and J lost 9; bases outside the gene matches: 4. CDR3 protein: CASSPRDSSPLHF. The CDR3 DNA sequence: TGTGCCAGCAGTCCAAGGGACAGTTCACCCCTCCACTTT.

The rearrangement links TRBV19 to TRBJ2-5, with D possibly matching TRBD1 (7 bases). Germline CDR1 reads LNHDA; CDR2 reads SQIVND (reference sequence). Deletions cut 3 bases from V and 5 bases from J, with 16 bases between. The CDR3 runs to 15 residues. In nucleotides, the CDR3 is TGTGCCAGTAGTATGCAGGAGGGGGCTAGGGAGACCCAGTACTTC. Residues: CASSMQEGARETQYF.

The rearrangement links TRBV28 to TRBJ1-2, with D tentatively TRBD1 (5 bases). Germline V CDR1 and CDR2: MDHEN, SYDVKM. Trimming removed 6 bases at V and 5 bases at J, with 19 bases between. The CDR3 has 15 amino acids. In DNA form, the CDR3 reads TGTGCCAGCAGACCCCCCGCGTCACAGGTATATGGCTACACCTTC. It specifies CASRPPASQVYGYTF.

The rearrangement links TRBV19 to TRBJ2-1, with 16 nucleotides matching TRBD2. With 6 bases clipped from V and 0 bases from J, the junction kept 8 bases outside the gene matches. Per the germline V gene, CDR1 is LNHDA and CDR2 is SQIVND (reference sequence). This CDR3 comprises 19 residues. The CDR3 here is CASSPGLAGGASSYNEQFF. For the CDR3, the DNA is TGTGCCAGTAGCCCGGGACTAGCGGGAGGGGCGAGCTCCTACAATGAGCAGTTCTTC.

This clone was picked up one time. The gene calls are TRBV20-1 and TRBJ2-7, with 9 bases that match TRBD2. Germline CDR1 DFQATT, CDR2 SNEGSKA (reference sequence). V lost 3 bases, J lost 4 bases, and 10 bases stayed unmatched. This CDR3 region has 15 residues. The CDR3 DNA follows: TGCAGTGCTAGTGGGCTAGCGGGAAGGTGGTACGAGCAGTACTTC. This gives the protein CSASGLAGRWYEQYF.

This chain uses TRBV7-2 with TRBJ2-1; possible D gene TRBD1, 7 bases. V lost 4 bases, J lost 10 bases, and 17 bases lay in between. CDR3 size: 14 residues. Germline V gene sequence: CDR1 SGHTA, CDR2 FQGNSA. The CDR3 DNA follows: TGTGCCAGCAGCTGGGGGGAAGGGACAGTAGAGCAGTTCTTC. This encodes CASSWGEGTVEQFF.

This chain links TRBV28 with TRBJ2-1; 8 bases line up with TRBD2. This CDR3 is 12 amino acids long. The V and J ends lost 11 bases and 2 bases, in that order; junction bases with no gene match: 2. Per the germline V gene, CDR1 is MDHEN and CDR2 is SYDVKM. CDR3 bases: TGTGCCCCGGGGGGGCCCTACAATGAGCAGTTCTTC. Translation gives CAPGGPYNEQFF.

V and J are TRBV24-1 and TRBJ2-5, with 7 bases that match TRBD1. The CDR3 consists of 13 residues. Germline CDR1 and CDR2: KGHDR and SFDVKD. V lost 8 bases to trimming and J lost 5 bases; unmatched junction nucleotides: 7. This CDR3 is CATKGGLFETQYF. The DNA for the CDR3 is TGTGCCACCAAAGGGGGCCTATTTGAGACCCAGTACTTC.

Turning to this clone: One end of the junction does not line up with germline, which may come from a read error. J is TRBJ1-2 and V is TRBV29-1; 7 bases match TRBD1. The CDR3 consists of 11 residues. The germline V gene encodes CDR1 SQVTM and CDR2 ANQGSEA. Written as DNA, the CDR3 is TGCAGCGCCGAGAGAGGGGGCGGACTTCAGTTC. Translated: CSAERGGGLQF.

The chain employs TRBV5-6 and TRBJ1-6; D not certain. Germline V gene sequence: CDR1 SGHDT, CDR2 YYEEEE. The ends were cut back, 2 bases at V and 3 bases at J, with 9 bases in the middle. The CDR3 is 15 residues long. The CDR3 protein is CASSFGQRYNSPLHF. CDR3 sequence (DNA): TGTGCCAGCAGCTTCGGTCAGCGCTATAATTCACCCCTCCACTTT.

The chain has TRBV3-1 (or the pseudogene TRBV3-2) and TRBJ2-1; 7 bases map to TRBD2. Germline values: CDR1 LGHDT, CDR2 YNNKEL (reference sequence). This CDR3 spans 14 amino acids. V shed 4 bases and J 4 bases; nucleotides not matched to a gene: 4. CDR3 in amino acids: CASSRPSGYNEQFF. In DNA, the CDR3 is TGTGCCAGCAGCCGGCCTAGCGGATACAATGAGCAGTTCTTC.

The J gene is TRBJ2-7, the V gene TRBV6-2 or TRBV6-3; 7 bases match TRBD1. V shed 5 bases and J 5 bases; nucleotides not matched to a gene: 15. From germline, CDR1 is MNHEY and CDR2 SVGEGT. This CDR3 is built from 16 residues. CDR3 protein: CASSHNPRGRVHEQYF. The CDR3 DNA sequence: TGTGCCAGCAGTCACAATCCGAGGGGGCGCGTCCACGAGCAGTACTTC.

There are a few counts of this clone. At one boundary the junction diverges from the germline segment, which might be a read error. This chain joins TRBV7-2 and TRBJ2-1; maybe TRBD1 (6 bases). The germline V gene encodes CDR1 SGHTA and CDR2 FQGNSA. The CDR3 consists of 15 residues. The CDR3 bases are TGTGCCAGCAACTTAGACAGGTTCTCCTACAATGAGCAGTTCTTC. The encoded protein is CASNLDRFSYNEQFF.

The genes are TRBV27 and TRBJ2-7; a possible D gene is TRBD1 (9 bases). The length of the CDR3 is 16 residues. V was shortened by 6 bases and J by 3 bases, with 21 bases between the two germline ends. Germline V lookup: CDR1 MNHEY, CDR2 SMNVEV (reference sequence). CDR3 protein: CASRVAGGQGGYEQYF. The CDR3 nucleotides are TGTGCCAGCAGAGTCGCGGGGGGACAGGGTGGCTACGAGCAGTACTTC.

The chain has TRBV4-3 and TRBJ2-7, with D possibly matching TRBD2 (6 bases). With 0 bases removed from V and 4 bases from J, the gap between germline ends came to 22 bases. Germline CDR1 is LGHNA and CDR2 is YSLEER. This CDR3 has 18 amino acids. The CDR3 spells CASSQDYQVNRRVYEQYF. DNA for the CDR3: TGCGCCAGCAGCCAAGATTATCAGGTCAACCGGAGGGTTTACGAGCAGTACTTC.

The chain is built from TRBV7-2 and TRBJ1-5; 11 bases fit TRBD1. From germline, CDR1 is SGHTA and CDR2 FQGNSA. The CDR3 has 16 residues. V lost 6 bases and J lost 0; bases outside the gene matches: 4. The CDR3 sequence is CASSSDRGRSNQPQHF. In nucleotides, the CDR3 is TGTGCCAGCAGTTCGGACAGGGGGCGTAGCAATCAGCCCCAGCATTTT.

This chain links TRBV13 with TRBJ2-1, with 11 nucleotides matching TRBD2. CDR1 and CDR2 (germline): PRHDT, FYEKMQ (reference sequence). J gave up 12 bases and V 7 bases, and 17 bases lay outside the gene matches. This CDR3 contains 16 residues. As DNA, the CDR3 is TGTGCCAGCACACTCCCCTCTAGCGGGAGGCCGGGGAGGCAGTTCTTC. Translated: CASTLPSSGRPGRQFF.

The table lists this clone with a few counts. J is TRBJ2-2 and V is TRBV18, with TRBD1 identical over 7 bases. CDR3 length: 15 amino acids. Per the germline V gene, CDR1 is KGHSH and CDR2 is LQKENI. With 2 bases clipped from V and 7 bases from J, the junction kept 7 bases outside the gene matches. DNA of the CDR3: TGTGCCAGCTCACCATCCCAGGGGGTCCTCGGGGAGCTGTTTTTT. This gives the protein CASSPSQGVLGELFF.

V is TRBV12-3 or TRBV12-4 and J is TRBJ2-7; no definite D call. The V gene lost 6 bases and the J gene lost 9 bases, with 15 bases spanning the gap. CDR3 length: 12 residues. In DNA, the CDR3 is TGTGCCAGCAGCTCCCCCCCCTTGGCGCAGTACTTC. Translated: CASSSPPLAQYF.

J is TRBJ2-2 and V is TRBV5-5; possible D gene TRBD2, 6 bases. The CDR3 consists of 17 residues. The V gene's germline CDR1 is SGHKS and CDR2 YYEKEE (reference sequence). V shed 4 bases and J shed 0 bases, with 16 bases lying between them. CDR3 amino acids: CASSPGPGGTNTGELFF. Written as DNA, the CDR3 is TGTGCCAGCAGCCCCGGCCCTGGAGGGACGAACACCGGGGAGCTGTTTTTT. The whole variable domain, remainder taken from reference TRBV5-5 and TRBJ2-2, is DAGVTQSPTHLIKTRGQQVTLRCSPISGHKSVSWYQQVLGQGPQFIFQYYEKEERGRGNFPDRFSARQFPNYSSELNVNALLLGDSALYLCASSPGPGGTNTGELFFGEGSRLTVL.

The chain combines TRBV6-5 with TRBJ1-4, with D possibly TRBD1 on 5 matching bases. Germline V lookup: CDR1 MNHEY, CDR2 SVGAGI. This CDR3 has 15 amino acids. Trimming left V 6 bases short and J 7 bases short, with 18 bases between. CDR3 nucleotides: TGTGCCAGCAGACCCACAGGAAGCTCGGGTGAAAAACTGTTTTTT. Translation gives CASRPTGSSGEKLFF.

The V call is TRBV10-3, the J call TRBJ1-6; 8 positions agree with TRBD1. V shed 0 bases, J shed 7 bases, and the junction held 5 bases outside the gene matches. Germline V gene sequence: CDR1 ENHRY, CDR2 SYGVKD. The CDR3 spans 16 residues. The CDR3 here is CAISESGDRPNSPLHF. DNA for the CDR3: TGTGCCATCAGTGAGTCGGGGGACAGGCCAAATTCACCCCTCCACTTT.

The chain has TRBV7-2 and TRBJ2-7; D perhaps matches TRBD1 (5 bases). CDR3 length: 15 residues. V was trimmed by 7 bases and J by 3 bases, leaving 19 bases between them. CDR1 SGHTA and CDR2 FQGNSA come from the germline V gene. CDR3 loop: CASTKGAERSYEQYF. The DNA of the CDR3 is TGTGCCAGCACCAAAGGGGCTGAGAGAAGCTACGAGCAGTACTTC.